These 12 T cell receptor beta chains share one sample of origin, sequenced in a study of blood T cell repertoires in COVID-19. Sequenced by immunoSEQ multiplex PCR; TCRdb stores in-frame clones only, minus some. The sample shows 250,000 to 350,000 clones, 85% of them seen only once. The sample taken for sequencing was peripheral blood. Receptors were obtained from a woman aged 45-65 years with active or convalescent COVID-19.

The rearrangement joins TRBV2 to TRBJ2-2; 14 bases are a match to TRBD2. The CDR3 loop spans 17 amino acids. V trimming: 8 bases; J trimming: 5 bases; junction bases outside the gene matches: 10. Germline values: CDR1 SNHLY, CDR2 FYNNEI. CDR3 residues: CASQGLAGARATGELFF. CDR3 in DNA: TGTGCCAGCCAGGGACTAGCGGGAGCAAGGGCTACCGGGGAGCTGTTTTTT.

Of note for this clone: Other DNA sequences in this specimen translate into the identical CDR3. The chain couples TRBV19 to TRBJ2-7; 7 nucleotides agree with TRBD2. This CDR3 spans 15 amino acids. In germline, CDR1 is LNHDA, CDR2 SQIVND (reference sequence). The ends lost 4 bases at V and 5 bases at J; junction bases unmatched: 11. The CDR3 here is CASSRQLVAGDEQYF. In DNA form, the CDR3 reads TGTGCCAGTAGTAGACAACTAGTAGCGGGTGACGAGCAGTACTTC.

The V gene is TRBV4-1, the J gene TRBJ1-1, with D possibly TRBD1 on 6 matching bases. The CDR3 spans 15 residues. V was clipped by 2 bases and J by 4 bases, with 14 bases between them. Per the germline V gene, CDR1 is MGHRA and CDR2 is YSYEKL. The CDR3: CASSQPGRGATEAFF. The CDR3, as DNA: TGCGCCAGCAGCCAACCCGGCAGGGGAGCCACTGAAGCTTTCTTT.

The chain links TRBV9 to TRBJ2-2; D might be TRBD1 (6 bases). V dropped 4 bases and J dropped 4 bases, with 8 bases sitting between them. Germline V lookup: CDR1 SGDLS, CDR2 YYNGEE. This CDR3 is built from 13 residues. CDR3 amino acids: CASSYRVTGELFF. The CDR3 DNA is TGTGCCAGCAGCTACAGGGTCACCGGGGAGCTGTTTTTT.

This clone was observed once. The chain carries TRBV5-4 and TRBJ1-1, with D possibly TRBD1 on 5 matching bases. Germline CDR1 and CDR2: SGHNT and YYREEE (reference sequence). Between the trimmed V and J ends, which lost 1 base and 14 bases, there was a span of 21 bases. CDR3 length equals 14 residues. The CDR3 DNA is TGTGCCAGCAGCTTGAAGGGGTCCGGTGGGATGGAATTCTTT. This codes for CASSLKGSGGMEFF.

The chain joins TRBV6-5 to TRBJ2-5; 7 positions match TRBD1. The CDR3 has 14 amino acids. Germline lookup yields CDR1 MNHEY and CDR2 SVGAGI. V lost 4 bases, J lost 1 base, and 3 bases stayed unmatched. CDR3 sequence: CASSLQGSQETQYF. CDR3 nucleotide sequence: TGTGCCAGCAGTTTACAGGGGTCCCAAGAGACCCAGTACTTC.

The chain combines TRBV7-6 with TRBJ2-3, with 10 bases identical to TRBD2. The CDR3 runs 19 residues. J lost 5 bases, V lost 3 bases, and 17 bases had no gene match. Germline-derived CDR1 and CDR2 are SGHVS and FNYEAQ. The CDR3 spells CASSFYFSASGGSGDTQYF. The CDR3 DNA follows: TGTGCCAGCAGCTTTTACTTCTCGGCTAGCGGGGGCTCGGGAGATACGCAGTATTTT.

The rearrangement links TRBV27 to TRBJ2-7; possibly TRBD2 for D (7 bases). CDR3 length: 14 amino acids. The V gene lost 6 bases and the J gene lost 3 bases, with 15 bases spanning the gap. The germline gives CDR1 MNHEY, CDR2 SMNVEV (reference sequence). CDR3 in DNA: TGTGCCAGCAGAGGGGGAGGGATGTTCTACGAGCAGTACTTC. This sequence encodes CASRGGGMFYEQYF.

The chain joins TRBV30 to TRBJ2-1, with D possibly being TRBD1 (6 bases). This CDR3 spans 14 amino acids. The germline CDR1 and CDR2 sequences are GTSNPN and SVGIG (reference sequence). V lost 2 bases, J lost 0 bases, and 8 bases lay in between. As DNA, the CDR3 is TGTGCCTGGAGTAGGGGGAGCTCCTACAATGAGCAGTTCTTC. It translates to CAWSRGSSYNEQFF. Full variable domain (rest looked up from reference TRBV30 and TRBJ2-1): SQTIHQWPATLVQPVGSPLSLECTVEGTSNPNLYWYRQAAGRGLQLLFYSVGIGQISSEVPQNLSASRPQDRQFILSSKKLLLSDSGFYLCAWSRGSSYNEQFFGPGTRLTVL.

V gene TRBV19 combines with J gene TRBJ2-5, with TRBD1 matching 8 bases. Trimming took 5 bases from V and 5 from J; bases not matched to a gene: 10. The CDR3 is 15 residues long. Germline V gives CDR1 LNHDA, CDR2 SQIVND (reference sequence). The CDR3: CASSLRTGSVETQYF. The CDR3 DNA is TGTGCCAGTAGTCTTCGGACAGGGAGTGTGGAGACCCAGTACTTC.

This chain joins TRBV18 and TRBJ1-2; 7 nucleotides line up with TRBD1. Unmatched junction bases numbered 9, after V lost 3 bases and J lost 8 bases. Germline-derived CDR1 and CDR2 are KGHSH and LQKENI. This CDR3 contains 14 residues. The CDR3 bases are TGTGCCAGCTCACCCCGGGAACAGGGGAACGGCTACACCTTC. Protein product: CASSPREQGNGYTF.

In the case of this clone: Given a much more abundant clone one base away, this may be a read error. The chain is built from TRBV28 and TRBJ2-1, with 10 bases fitting TRBD2. This CDR3 is built from 15 residues. CDR1 is MDHEN and CDR2 is SYDVKM in the germline V gene. V lost 5 bases, J lost 0 bases, and 1 base stayed unmatched. The CDR3 sequence: CASSPSGSSYNEQFF. The CDR3 DNA sequence: TGTGCCAGCAGTCCTAGCGGGAGCTCCTACAATGAGCAGTTCTTC. Full variable domain (remainder filled in from reference TRBV28 and TRBJ2-1): DVKVTQSSRYLVKRTGEKVFLECVQDMDHENMFWYRQDPGLGLRLIYFSYDVKMKEKGDIPEGYSVSREKKERFSLILESASTNQTSMYLCASSPSGSSYNEQFFGPGTRLTVL.